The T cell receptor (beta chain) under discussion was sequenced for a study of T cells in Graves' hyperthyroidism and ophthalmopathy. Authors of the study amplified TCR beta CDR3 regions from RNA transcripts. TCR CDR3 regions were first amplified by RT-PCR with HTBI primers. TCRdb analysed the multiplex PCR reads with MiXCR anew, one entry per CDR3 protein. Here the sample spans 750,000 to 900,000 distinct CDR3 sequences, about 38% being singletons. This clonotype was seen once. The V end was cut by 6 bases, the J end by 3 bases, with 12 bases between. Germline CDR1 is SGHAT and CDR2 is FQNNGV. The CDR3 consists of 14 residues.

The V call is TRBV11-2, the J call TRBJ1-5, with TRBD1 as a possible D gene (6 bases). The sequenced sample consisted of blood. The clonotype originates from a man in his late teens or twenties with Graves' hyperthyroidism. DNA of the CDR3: TGTGCCAGCAGTGTACAGGGAAACAATCAGCCCCAGCATTTT. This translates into CASSVQGNNQPQHF.